This T cell receptor beta chain derives from a study of HIV-infected patients and healthy controls. Findings of the study overall: Significantly higher mean Gini indices appeared in HIV-infected repertoires, possibly reflecting oligoclonality.

In germline, CDR1 is SGHAT, CDR2 FQNNGV. The CDR3 has 15 amino acids. The V end lost 4 bases, the J end lost 1 base, and 13 bases lay between the germline ends. cDNA was made from 500 ng RNA using alpha and beta constant primers. Alpha and beta chain libraries were made separately by chain-specific third strand synthesis with multiplexing indices. Ligation attached cDNA to a 5' RACE adapter that carried a random hexamer and SP2 site. Two random hexamers, added before amplification and joined, formed each molecule's 12-nucleotide barcode. A single record per CDR3 protein comes from TCRdb applying MiXCR to the 5' RACE reads. The data hold more than 15,000 distinct CDR3 sequences, with more than 8.5% observed a single time. This clonotype rates as medium-sized. Antigen specificity is unknown. No cell fractionation was done, so the repertoire covers all unsorted peripheral blood T cells.

Material: blood. The source of this sequence is an adult in good health. The chain has TRBV11-2 and TRBJ2-5; weak D call: TRBD2 (5 bases). The CDR3 reads CASSSSPSGQETQYF. CDR3 coding DNA: TGTGCCAGCAGCTCGTCTCCCAGCGGCCAAGAGACCCAGTACTTC.